What follows are 16 T cell receptor beta chains derived from one specimen sequenced in a study of low-dose radiotherapy and immunotherapy resistance in tumors. TRAV- and TRBV-specific primers, spanning alpha and beta chains, primed first-strand cDNA. Amplification, which lasted 20 PCR cycles, used a constant-region primer and V-primer adapter to amplify TCRs. TCRdb reprocessed the reads via MiXCR and lists one record per CDR3 protein. The data show about 64,000 distinct CDR3 sequences, 26% seen once. This sample's time point: before trial treatment. The sequences come from PBMCs, collected before treatment. These receptor sequences come from a male donor with rectosigmoid adenocarcinoma.

This clonotype was detected ten times or more. The V call is TRBV4-3, the J call TRBJ1-1; the D gene is possibly TRBD1 (5 bases). Germline V CDR1 and CDR2: LGHNA, YSLEER. The CDR3 consists of 14 residues. V was pared by 0 bases and J by 1 base, with 6 bases between. The CDR3 DNA sequence: TGCGCCAGCAGCCAAGACAGGGCGAACACTGAAGCTTTCTTT. As protein: CASSQDRANTEAFF.

There are many counts of this clonotype. The CDR3 is CASSSTGGYAPLHF. The CDR3 nucleotides read TGTGCCAGCAGCTCGACAGGGGGCTATGCACCCCTCCACTTT. The chain carries TRBV7-2 and TRBJ1-6; 10 nucleotides match TRBD1. Germline V lookup: CDR1 SGHTA, CDR2 FQGNSA. V gave up 4 bases and J gave up 11 bases; unmatched junction bases: 5. CDR3 length: 14 residues. The variable domain in full, completed from reference TRBV7-2 and TRBJ1-6, reads GAGVSQSPSNKVTEKGKDVELRCDPISGHTALYWYRQSLGQGLEFLIYFQGNSAPDKSGLPSDRFSAERTGGSVSTLTIQRTQQEDSAVYLCASSSTGGYAPLHFGNGTRLTVT.

This clonotype was detected many times. For the CDR3, the DNA is TGTGCCAGTAGTCTCATAGCGGGGGTAACGAGTGAGCAGTTCTTC. It is translated as CASSLIAGVTSEQFF. This chain links TRBV19 with TRBJ2-1; TRBD2 matches 9 bases. Germline V gene sequence: CDR1 LNHDA, CDR2 SQIVND (reference sequence). The CDR3 extends over 15 amino acids. The J segment lost 9 bases and the V segment lost 5 bases, leaving 11 bases of the junction unmatched.

The chain couples TRBV18 to TRBJ2-7; 9 bases align to TRBD1. Germline CDR1 and CDR2: KGHSH and LQKENI. The ends lost 4 bases at V and 6 bases at J; junction bases unmatched: 10. CDR3 length: 15 amino acids. The CDR3 sequence is CASSLQGTGPSEQYF. The CDR3 nucleotides read TGTGCCAGCTCACTCCAGGGGACAGGGCCCTCCGAGCAGTACTTC.

Worth noting for this clonotype: With a far larger clone one base away, a read error is the likely cause. This chain joins TRBV14 and TRBJ2-1, with TRBD1 matching 8 bases. V was pared by 3 bases and J by 13 bases, with 8 bases of the junction left unmatched. The CDR3 totals 13 residues. Per the germline V gene, CDR1 is SGHDN and CDR2 is FVKESK. The DNA of the CDR3 is TGTGCCAGCAGCCATCTGTACCAGGGGGCCCAGTTCTTC. It translates to CASSHLYQGAQFF. Using reference TRBV14 and TRBJ2-1 for the parts outside the CDR3, the full variable domain is EAGVTQFPSHSVIEKGQTVTLRCDPISGHDNLYWYRRVMGKEIKFLLHFVKESKQDESGMPNNRFLAERTGGTYSTLKVQPAELEDSGVYFCASSHLYQGAQFFGPGTRLTVL.

This chain connects TRBV6-2 or TRBV6-3 to TRBJ2-5; 7 bases are a match to TRBD2. Germline V gene data show CDR1 as MNHEY and CDR2 as SVGEGT. The CDR3 has 16 amino acids. J gave up 2 bases and V 4 bases, and 10 bases lay outside the gene matches. This CDR3 is CASSFVIWRGQETQYF. The CDR3 DNA reads as TGTGCCAGCAGTTTTGTCATTTGGCGGGGGCAAGAGACCCAGTACTTC.

This clonotype was observed at least ten times. The chain combines TRBV2 with TRBJ1-5, with TRBD1 as a possible D gene (6 bases). The CDR3 has 15 amino acids. With 1 base removed from V and 7 bases from J, the gap between germline ends came to 14 bases. From germline, CDR1 is SNHLY and CDR2 FYNNEI. This CDR3 is CASSEVAGVGQPQHF. The CDR3 DNA is TGTGCCAGCAGTGAAGTTGCAGGGGTAGGACAGCCCCAGCATTTT. Full variable domain (rest looked up from reference TRBV2 and TRBJ1-5): EPEVTQTPSHQVTQMGQEVILRCVPISNHLYFYWYRQILGQKVEFLVSFYNNEISEKSEIFDDQFSVERPDGSNFTLKIRSTKLEDSAMYFCASSEVAGVGQPQHFGDGTRLSIL.

This sequence joins TRBV3-1 and TRBJ1-5; D call uncertain. In germline, CDR1 is LGHDT, CDR2 YNNKEL (reference sequence). This CDR3 spans 14 amino acids. Trimming left V 1 base short and J 4 bases short, with 8 bases between. Written as DNA, the CDR3 is TGTGCCAGCAGCCAAGGGAATGGGAATCAGCCCCAGCATTTT. Translation: CASSQGNGNQPQHF.

This chain uses TRBV4-2 with TRBJ2-1, with TRBD2 identical over 7 bases. The germline CDR1 and CDR2 sequences are LGHNA and YNFKEQ. The CDR3 has 13 amino acids. V lost 5 bases, J lost 15 bases, and 13 bases stayed unmatched. In DNA, the CDR3 is TGTGCCAGCAGCACTTCAGGGACTAAGGTTCCGTTCTTC. Translation: CASSTSGTKVPFF.

The V and J genes are TRBV5-1 and TRBJ2-5, with D uncertain. The germline V and J ends were trimmed by 0 bases and 5 bases, with 5 bases remaining between them. Germline V gene lookup returns CDR1 SGHRS and CDR2 YFSETQ. The CDR3 runs to 12 residues. The CDR3: CASSLARETQYF. The CDR3 coding sequence is TGCGCCAGCAGCTTGGCTAGGGAGACCCAGTACTTC.

This clonotype has a count of ten or more. The V call is TRBV28, the J call TRBJ2-3, with TRBD1 matching over 9 bases. V lost 5 bases and J lost 7; bases outside the gene matches: 7. The CDR3 runs to 14 residues. CDR1 is MDHEN, CDR2 SYDVKM, per germline. The CDR3 spells CASSLRDRVYTQYF. In DNA, the CDR3 is TGTGCCAGCAGTCTCCGGGACAGGGTCTATACGCAGTATTTT.

A word on this clonotype: Since a far larger clone is one base different, this is likely a read error. The chain is built from TRBV5-3 and TRBJ2-1; 11 nucleotides line up with TRBD2. TRBV5-3 is given ORF status, its function remaining uncertain. The CDR3 consists of 15 residues. In DNA form, the CDR3 reads TGTGCCAGCAGCTGGGGGGCTAGCGGGGGGACTGAGCAGTTCTTC. Amino acid sequence: CASSWGASGGTEQFF.

To note about this clonotype: With only one base between it and a far larger clone, this is likely a read error. The chain couples TRBV7-6 to TRBJ2-7, with TRBD2 matching 7 bases. The CDR3 extends over 14 amino acids. CDR1 is SGHVS and CDR2 is FNYEAQ in the germline V gene. The V segment lost 5 bases and the J segment 7 bases; nucleotides outside the gene matches: 11. The CDR3 reads CASSTGLGPGEQYF. CDR3 bases: TGTGCCAGCAGCACCGGACTAGGCCCCGGTGAGCAGTACTTC.

The genes are TRBV29-1 and TRBJ1-4, with 8 nucleotides matching TRBD1. CDR1 and CDR2 from the germline V gene are SQVTM and ANQGSEA. With V trimmed by 7 bases and J by 8 bases, 12 bases remained unmatched. The CDR3 is 14 residues long. The CDR3 here is CSGGSGGAEEKLFF. In DNA, the CDR3 is TGCAGCGGAGGATCAGGGGGCGCTGAGGAAAAACTGTTTTTT.

On this clonotype: A far larger clone is only one base removed, so a read error is likely. The V call is TRBV7-2, the J call TRBJ2-1; TRBD1 aligns across 7 bases. Germline V gene lookup returns CDR1 SGHTA and CDR2 FQGNSA. V lost 10 bases to trimming and J lost 2 bases; unmatched junction nucleotides: 8. This CDR3 has 14 amino acids. The CDR3 nucleotides read TGTGCCAACAGGACAGGTATGGCCTACAATGAGCAGTTCTTC. This sequence encodes CANRTGMAYNEQFF. Based on the CDR3 plus reference TRBV7-2 and TRBJ2-1, the full variable domain is GAGVSQSPSNKVTEKGKDVELRCDPISGHTALYWYRQSLGQGLEFLIYFQGNSAPDKSGLPSDRFSAERTGGSVSTLTIQRTQQEDSAVYLCANRTGMAYNEQFFGPGTRLTVL.

This clonotype was found once. A read error is the likely source, as a far larger clone sits one nucleotide away. This chain connects TRBV13 to TRBJ2-7; D perhaps matches TRBD1 (5 bases). Trimming left V 0 bases short and J 7 bases short, with 22 bases between. The CDR3 runs 17 residues. From germline, CDR1 is PRHDT and CDR2 FYEKMQ (reference sequence). The DNA of the CDR3 is TGTGCCAGCAGCTTAGGGGGGCTCCCGAGCTCCTACAATGAGCAGTACTTC. Residues: CASSLGGLPSSYNEQYF. Based on the CDR3 plus reference TRBV13 and TRBJ2-7, the full variable domain is AAGVIQSPRHLIKEKRETATLKCYPIPRHDTVYWYQQGPGQDPQFLISFYEKMQSDKGSIPDRFSAQQFSDYHSELNMSSLELGDSALYFCASSLGGLPSSYNEQYFGPGTRLTVT.